Only one count was recorded for the clone carrying this T cell receptor beta chain. Trimming took 6 bases from V and 5 from J, leaving 14 bases between them. The CDR3 runs to 13 residues. Germline CDR1 DFQATT, CDR2 SNEGSKA (reference sequence). This sample was included in a study of CD8 T cells in Susac syndrome. RNA amounts of about 0.5 to 1 ug underwent reverse transcription with random hexamers. TCRdb analysed the immunoSEQ multiplex PCR reads with MiXCR anew, one entry per CDR3 protein. The sample has roughly 130,000 distinct CDR3 sequences, just under 95% seen once. The sample was CD8+ T cells from PBMCs. This clonotype originated in a human donor with Susac syndrome. The chain carries TRBV20-1 and TRBJ2-1; tentatively, D is TRBD2 (6 bases). CDR3 sequence: CSARAGFDNEQFF. The CDR3 nucleotides read TGCAGTGCCCGAGCGGGTTTCGACAATGAGCAGTTCTTC.